Here is one T cell receptor beta chain with its context. Its antigen specificity is not known. Base qualities are not provided; no much larger clone lies one nucleotide away. CDR1 and CDR2 were assigned from the germline V gene (reference sequence) as MNHEY and SMNVEV. V loses 6 bases of germline sequence and J loses 3 bases, and the interval between the two ends is 18 bases. Including cysteine and phenylalanine, the CDR3 has 15 amino acids. Only the CDR3 region is kept as DNA, spanning 45 bases read in frame from base 1. These data are taken from a study of shared clonotypes between healthy human individuals (dated by TCRdb to 2018 to 2020). Study-level background: A couple of women and a few men aged 18 to 49 years were included in the cohort. For each donor, CD4 naive and CD4 memory were each run on three plates, CD8 naive on two plates, and CD8 memory on one plate. To estimate repertoire size and how much clonotypes are shared between individuals, the study performed deep sequencing of blood TCR repertoires from 4 to 6 healthy adults. To increase sequencing depth and limit assay-specific biases, TCR repertoire library preparation and sequencing were carried out by different laboratories using diverse techniques. Between about 0.85 and 10 billion PBMCs per donor were obtained by leukapheresis. Broader findings and caveats from the paper: The genetic and exposure-history diversity represented was limited by the small number of donors. Roughly 5% of naive CD4, roughly 3.5% of naive CD8, roughly 2.4% of memory CD4, and over 0.35% of memory CD8 clonotypes were shared across four donors. Estimated clonotype richness was generally larger for naive than for memory subsets. Compared with non-shared clonotypes, the clonotypes found in all four sorted-subset donors had higher generation probabilities. Based on pairwise subsampling, the degree of clonotype sharing among donors was expected to be affected by sequencing depth. Sampling was restricted to blood, and TCR repertoires in tissues likely differ from the TCR repertoires found in blood. Even with the large sequencing depth, rarefaction of the sorted-subset datasets indicated that sequencing was incomplete.

TCR CDR3 regions were amplified from genomic DNA by multiplex PCR using the deep immunoSEQ assay. For each cell subset, the extracted genomic DNA was distributed evenly across all wells of several immunoSEQ 96-well plates, and each plate served as one replicate. For sorted subsets, about 200 ng genomic DNA, equal to approximately 30,000 T cell genomes, was loaded into each replicate PCR. Purified libraries were quantified with a Qubit 3.0 fluorometer, sized on a Bioanalyzer 2100, and re-quantified with the KAPA Library Quantification kit. A separate single-read 150-cycle Illumina NextSeq 550 flow cell was used to sequence each immunoSEQ 96-well plate. The study's own analysis went as follows. Because the immunoSEQ output included only junctional sequences and no quality scores, the filtering could not be the same as the filtering used for full-length reads. Sequences were annotated with PyIR, a Python wrapper for IgBLAST v1.9, and V/J genes and CDR3 were assigned using IMGT germline references. Reads were removed for weak V/J assignments (E-value above 1e-6), missing CDR3, stop codons, out-of-frame junctions, or ambiguous translated residues. V3J clonotypes were defined by identical inferred V gene, J gene, and CDR3 amino acid sequence. To compute the percentage overlap between repertoires, the number of shared unique clonotypes was divided by the size of the smaller repertoire. Repertoire richness was assessed with RTK rarefaction, the Chao1 estimator, and Recon v2.1 estimates of unobserved clonotypes. Generation probabilities were computed with OLGA for all TCRbeta clonotypes obtained by the gDNA method from a handful of donors. The source is immuneACCESS, and TCRdb retained only in-frame sequences with V and J called. Part of the clones is not carried over; for the studies checked, unresolved V genes explain less than half of this, and the remainder is unexplained. The DNA was the basis for D and trimming; V, J and clone size are from that table. The sample data list 550,000 to 750,000 clones, and around 90% of these were observed just once. The top ten clonotypes cover about 24% of the sample.

CD8 naive samples consisted of CD45RO-negative cells that were positively selected for CCR7, yielding a CD45RA+CCR7+ population without TemRA cells. Healthy HIV-negative adults with no recently reported acute infections or vaccinations were included as donors. Every donor was a Caucasian adult residing in Nashville, Tennessee, USA. Blood was obtained by leukapheresis, after which PBMCs were separated by Ficoll-Histopaque density gradient centrifugation and cryopreserved in liquid nitrogen vapor phase. Analytical flow cytometry was used to check the purity and quantity of each magnetically sorted T cell population. Genomic DNA was isolated from every sorted fraction and measured by UV absorbance on a Nanodrop 2000c.

The sequencing sample was made of naive CD8+ T cells sorted from blood. The sample's cell subset or site, from its label and the paper: CD45RA+CCR7+. The chain couples TRBV27 to TRBJ2-7; the D gene lacks a confident call. The receptor was isolated from a man aged 25-40 years in good health. The nucleotide sequence is TGTGCCAGCAGCTTTGGGTACGGTGGTGACTACGAGCAGTACTTC. This yields the protein CASSFGYGGDYEQYF.